Listed below are T cell receptor beta chains from one sample, sequenced in a study of cytomegalovirus exposure and HLA in healthy donors. Sequenced by immunoSEQ multiplex PCR; TCRdb stores in-frame clones only, minus some. The sample records under 100,000 clones, about 70% being singletons. Sequences were obtained from PBMCs. The receptors originated from a human donor in good health. CDR3s include the opening cysteine and the closing phenylalanine or tryptophan. Each record gives: J gene, V gene, CDR3 protein.

>TRBJ2-7|TRBV5-4
CASKAGGGYEQYF
>TRBJ2-3|TRBV7-8
CASSPGGGLAASDTQYF
>TRBJ2-1|TRBV25-1
CTSSVLLAGGHNEQFF
>TRBJ2-2|TRBV6-5
CASTSGTSPTGELFF
>TRBJ1-4|TRBV27
CASSTHRQGPEKLFF
>TRBJ1-4|TRBV6-6
CASSYSWTLVEKLFF
>TRBJ2-1|TRBV9
CASSVEGAYNEQFF
>TRBJ2-7|TRBV5-4
CASSLVGKSYEQYF
>TRBJ2-7|TRBV5-1
CASNLGGALLGEQYF
>TRBJ1-6|TRBV9
CASSVQRNLHSPLHF
>TRBJ2-5|TRBV5-1
CASSGTGRETQYF
>TRBJ1-5|TRBV30
CAWSVSFLSGGGQPQHF
>TRBJ1-2|TRBV6-5
CASSPGQGIGGYTF
>TRBJ1-5|TRBV6-1
CASSELGGNSNQPQHF
>TRBJ2-1|TRBV1
CTSSQDQGTINEQFF
>TRBJ1-1|TRBV5-1
CASSLALRGVETEAFF
>TRBJ1-1|TRBV19
CASSNQGGTEAFF
>TRBJ1-1|TRBV19
CASTTTGEAFF
>TRBJ2-7|TRBV30
CAWRGTGGGQYF
>TRBJ2-1|TRBV5-1
CASSLAHQNEQFF
>TRBJ2-1|TRBV5-6
CASSWDRAGSGFF
>TRBJ1-2|TRBV6-1
CASSGGTATNYGYTF
>TRBJ2-1|TRBV9
CASTGGGNEQFF
>TRBJ2-5|TRBV6-5
CASSYELKETQYF
>TRBJ2-7|TRBV7-9
CASSLARDSPYEQYF
>TRBJ1-2|TRBV6-5
CASSLGRADGYTF
>TRBJ2-7|TRBV5-1
CASSLGGGGSSYEQYF
>TRBJ2-7|TRBV7-9
CASSPGGLAAPLGEQYF
>NA|TRBV5-1
CAILRGPGGTDTQHF
>TRBJ2-7|TRBV6-1
CASIRGRATGEQYF
>TRBJ2-7|TRBV6-6
CASSYQPRDSLYEQYF
>TRBJ1-2|TRBV30
CACQRANYGYTF
>TRBJ2-1|TRBV5-6
CASSLGWRSSYNEQFF
>TRBJ1-1|TRBV19
CASGIQGMNTEAFF
>TRBJ2-3|TRBV21-1
CASSTRDRLVPRADTQYF
>TRBJ1-3|TRBV7-9
CASSLARYTIYF
>TRBJ2-1|TRBV5-6
CASSPGGRLVNEQFF
>TRBJ1-2|TRBV27
CASSLLRQGATRQGYTF
>TRBJ1-5|TRBV12-5
CASGPSGGGQPQHF
>TRBJ2-5|TRBV10-1
CASSELAEETQYF
>TRBJ1-1|TRBV9
CASSAGVGGEAFF
>NA|TRBV29-1
CSVEEYGDSGEQYF
>TRBJ2-2|TRBV11-2
CASSFGRGFTGELFF
>TRBJ1-2|TRBV15
CATSRSLGRDGGYTF
>TRBJ1-2|TRBV6-6
CASSSPEDREDGYTF
>TRBJ2-7|TRBV6-5
CASRSRGTSYEQYF
>TRBJ1-4|TRBV7-9
CASSLAGGKLFF
>TRBJ2-1|TRBV27
CASSSEAFLRNEQFF
>TRBJ1-2|TRBV19
CASRSYGYTF
>TRBJ1-4|TRBV6-5
CASSSLQVQREKLFF